This TCR beta chain was captured by sequencing in a study of CD8+ T cells in alopecia areata. About the study: Treated patients swallowed 5 to 10 mg of oral tofacitinib twice daily.

RNA extraction and reverse transcription yielded cDNA as sequencing template. The protocol was immunoSEQ multiplex PCR, while the TCRdb copy is restricted to in-frame clones and leaves out a portion. The repertoire has over 150,000 clones, 50% to 60% of them found once; the top ten carry around 0.7%. Regarding treatment: oral pan-JAK inhibitor, 5-10 mg twice daily. With regard to this clone: Its antigen is not known.

Study outcomes and limitations: Tofacitinib significantly decreased scalp clonality and expanded CD8+ clones among top 100. Clarity of TCR sharing across patients fell short of that in mice, possibly HLA-related. Whether baseline CD8+ expansion is linked to response remains uncertain, given a single nonresponder.

With 4 bases clipped from V and 1 base from J, the junction kept 8 bases outside the gene matches. The CDR3 contains 17 residues. CDR1 is SGHNT, CDR2 YYREEE, per germline (reference sequence). This clonotype was obtained from a human donor with alopecia areata. The input for sequencing was CD4+ T cells sorted from blood, taken at week 4, from a patient treated with tofacitinib. The rearrangement links TRBV5-4 to TRBJ2-3, with 11 bases that match TRBD2. CDR3: CASSPTTSGIRTDTQYF. Here the CDR3 DNA reads TGTGCCAGCAGCCCAACGACTAGCGGGATACGCACAGATACGCAGTATTTT.